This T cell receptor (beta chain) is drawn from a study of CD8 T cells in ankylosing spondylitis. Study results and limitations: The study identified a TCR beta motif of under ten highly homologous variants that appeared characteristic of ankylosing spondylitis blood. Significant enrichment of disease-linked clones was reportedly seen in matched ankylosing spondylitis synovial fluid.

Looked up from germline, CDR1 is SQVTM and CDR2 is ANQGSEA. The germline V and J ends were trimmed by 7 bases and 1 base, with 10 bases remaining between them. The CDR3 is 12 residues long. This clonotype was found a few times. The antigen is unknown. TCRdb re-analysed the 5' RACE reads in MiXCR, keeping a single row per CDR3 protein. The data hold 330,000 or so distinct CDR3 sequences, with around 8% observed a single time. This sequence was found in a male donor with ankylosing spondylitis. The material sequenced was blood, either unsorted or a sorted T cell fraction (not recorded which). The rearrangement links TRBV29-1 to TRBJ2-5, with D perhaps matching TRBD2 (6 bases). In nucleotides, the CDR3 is TGCAGCGGGGGTAGCGGCCAAGAGACCCAGTACTTC. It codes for CSGGSGQETQYF.